This T cell receptor beta chain was captured by sequencing in a study of shared clonotypes between healthy human individuals (dated by TCRdb to the early 2020s). About the full investigation: Three men and a couple of women, aged 18 to 49 years, made up the cohort. For each donor, CD4 naive and CD4 memory were each given three plates, CD8 naive was given two plates, and CD8 memory was given one plate. To estimate repertoire size and how much clonotype sharing occurs between individuals, the study deeply sequenced the blood TCR repertoires of several healthy adults. Different laboratories and diverse techniques were used to prepare libraries and sequence TCR repertoires, to increase sequencing depth and limit assay-specific biases. Each donor's leukapheresis produced roughly between roughly 0.9 and 8.9 billion PBMCs.

Donors were healthy HIV-negative adults with no recently reported acute infections or vaccinations. Every donor was a Caucasian adult living in Nashville, Tennessee, USA. CD4+ T cells were enriched through magnetic negative selection, after which naive cells were positively selected on CD45RA and the remaining negative fraction served as the memory subset. After blood collection by leukapheresis, PBMCs were isolated using Ficoll-Histopaque density gradient centrifugation and then cryopreserved in the vapor phase of liquid nitrogen. Analytical flow cytometry was used to check the purity and quantity of each magnetically sorted T cell population. From each sorted fraction, genomic DNA was isolated and quantified by UV absorbance on a Nanodrop 2000c. Study-wide conclusions, independent of this receptor: Compared with non-shared clonotypes, clonotypes shared by all four sorted-subset donors had higher generation probabilities. Even with the large sequencing depth, rarefaction of the sorted-subset datasets indicated that sequencing was incomplete. Sharing across several donors was observed for around 4.8% of naive CD4, 3% to 3.5% of naive CD8, about 2.3% of memory CD4, and 0.4% of memory CD8 clonotypes. Naive subsets generally had larger estimated clonotype richness than memory subsets did. Because the study included only a small number of donors, the genetic and exposure-history diversity represented was limited. Pairwise subsampling indicated that sequencing depth was expected to affect the degree of clonotype sharing among donors. Sampling was restricted to blood, and TCR repertoires in tissue are likely to differ from TCR repertoires in blood.

Using the deep immunoSEQ assay, multiplex PCR amplified TCR CDR3 regions from genomic DNA. Genomic DNA extracted from each cell subset was distributed evenly over all wells of several immunoSEQ 96-well plates, and each plate served as one replicate. For sorted subsets, each replicate PCR was loaded with roughly 190 ng genomic DNA, equivalent to about 33,000 T cell genomes. The purified libraries were quantified using a Qubit 3.0 fluorometer, sized with a Bioanalyzer 2100, and then quantified again using the KAPA Library Quantification kit. Each immunoSEQ 96-well plate was sequenced on its own single-read 150-cycle Illumina NextSeq 550 flow cell. The paper's processing steps were these. Because the immunoSEQ output included only junctional sequences and no quality scores, the filtering could not be the same as the filtering used for full-length reads. Sequences were annotated with PyIR, a Python wrapper for IgBLAST v1.9, using IMGT germline references to assign V/J genes and CDR3. Reads were filtered out if the reads had weak V/J assignments (E-value above 1e-6), no CDR3, stop codons, out-of-frame junctions, or ambiguous translated residues. V3J clonotypes were defined as sequences sharing an identical inferred V gene, J gene, and CDR3 amino acid sequence. To compute the percentage overlap between repertoires, the number of shared unique clonotypes was divided by the size of the smaller repertoire. Three approaches were used to assess repertoire richness: RTK rarefaction, the Chao1 estimator, and Recon v2.1 estimates of unobserved clonotypes. Generation probabilities were computed with OLGA for all TCRbeta clonotypes obtained by the gDNA method from several donors. As stored in TCRdb, this immuneACCESS dataset retains in-frame rearrangements with V and J assigned. A fraction of the clones does not appear; measured against another copy, unresolved V genes explain less than half of the discrepancy, and the remainder lacks a known reason. That table is the source of V, J and clone size, and D and trimming were worked out from the DNA. The sample has roughly 2 million clones on record, roughly 96% of them singletons. 0.13% of the sample is held by the ten biggest clonotypes.

This clone appeared once. Its antigen specificity is not known. Per-base qualities were not stored, and no clone one base away is much larger. Reading from cysteine to phenylalanine, the CDR3 counts 16 amino acids. Only the CDR3 region is kept as DNA, spanning 48 bases read in frame from base 1. Cut back by 1 base and 2 bases, the V and J ends lie 13 bases apart. In the germline V gene, CDR1 corresponds to SGHTA and CDR2 to FQGNSA. The sequence was obtained from a man between 18 and 29 years old in good health. The sequencing sample was made of naive CD4+ T cells sorted from blood. This specimen's cell subset or site label, per the study, means: CD45RA+ positively selected. This chain is built from TRBV7-2 and TRBJ2-3, with TRBD1 perhaps the D gene, on 5 matching bases. CDR3 loop: CASSLDRSAPTDTQYF. The DNA sequence is TGTGCCAGCAGCTTAGACAGGTCGGCCCCCACAGATACGCAGTATTTT. When the CDR3 is completed using the reference TRBV7-2 and TRBJ2-3 genes on either side, the full variable domain is GAGVSQSPSNKVTEKGKDVELRCDPISGHTALYWYRQSLGQGLEFLIYFQGNSAPDKSGLPSDRFSAERTGGSVSTLTIQRTQQEDSAVYLCASSLDRSAPTDTQYFGPGTRLTVL.